What follows are 9 T cell receptor beta chains derived from one specimen sequenced in a study of blood T cell repertoires in COVID-19. Repertoires were generated with immunoSEQ multiplex PCR, while TCRdb's copy carries only in-frame clones and drops some. The sample consists of some 230,000 clones, approximately 80% of them appearing once. The sequencing sample was made of peripheral blood. The receptors originated from a woman aged 45-65 years with acute or convalescent COVID-19.

V is TRBV30 and J is TRBJ2-5; D not certain. Between the trimmed V and J ends, which lost 5 bases and 1 base, there was a span of 14 bases. The germline CDR1 and CDR2 sequences are GTSNPN and SVGIG (reference sequence). The CDR3 has 14 amino acids. The CDR3 reads CAWGPHVTQETQYF. The CDR3 DNA is TGTGCCTGGGGGCCCCACGTAACCCAAGAGACCCAGTACTTC.

This rearrangement joins TRBV9 to TRBJ1-6, with a weak D call TRBD1 (5 bases). V was trimmed by 0 bases and J by 8 bases, leaving 21 bases between them. Germline loops: CDR1 SGDLS, CDR2 YYNGEE. CDR3 size: 18 residues. The CDR3 protein is CASSVAIAQGAGDSPLHF. CDR3 coding DNA: TGTGCCAGCAGCGTAGCTATTGCCCAGGGCGCTGGGGATTCACCCCTCCACTTT.

The chain joins TRBV11-2 to TRBJ2-2; 8 bases agree with TRBD1. This CDR3 contains 16 residues. The germline V gene has CDR1 SGHAT and CDR2 FQNNGV. The ends lost 5 bases at V and 1 base at J; junction bases unmatched: 6. The DNA of the CDR3 is TGTGCCAGCAGCAAACGGGACAGGATGAACACCGGGGAGCTGTTTTTT. It specifies CASSKRDRMNTGELFF.

The chain recombines TRBV27 with TRBJ2-5; TRBD2 matches 12 bases. This CDR3 has 15 amino acids. Germline CDR1 MNHEY, CDR2 SMNVEV (reference sequence). V lost 4 bases and J lost 5; bases outside the gene matches: 5. Here the CDR3 DNA reads TGTGCCAGCAGTTCCCTAGCGGGGGGGCGTGAGACCCAGTACTTC. It yields the protein CASSSLAGGRETQYF.

The CDR3 here is CASSLGQGGSPLHF. The CDR3 DNA follows: TGTGCCAGCAGCTTGGGACAGGGAGGTTCACCCCTCCACTTT. The V call is TRBV7-9, the J call TRBJ1-6; TRBD1 matches 9 bases. After removal of 3 bases from V and 9 bases from J, the junction contained 3 bases not matched to a gene. The CDR3 spans 14 residues. Germline CDR1 and CDR2: SEHNR and FQNEAQ (reference sequence).

V usage is TRBV7-9 and J usage is TRBJ1-5; D is possibly TRBD1 (6 bases). V gave up 1 base and J gave up 2 bases, with 6 bases separating them. The CDR3 is made up of 14 amino acids. CDR1 is SEHNR and CDR2 is FQNEAQ in the germline V gene (reference sequence). The CDR3 DNA reads as TGTGCCAGCAGCTTAGAGGGGGGCAATCAGCCCCAGCATTTT. Its translation is CASSLEGGNQPQHF.

CDR3 DNA: TGTGCCAGTAGTACCCGGACAGGGACTTACAATGAGCAGTTCTTC. It specifies CASSTRTGTYNEQFF. The V and J genes are TRBV19 and TRBJ2-1, with 8 bases aligning to TRBD1. Looked up from germline, CDR1 is LNHDA and CDR2 is SQIVND (reference sequence). The ends lost 4 bases at V and 4 bases at J; junction bases unmatched: 6. The CDR3 length is 15 residues.

This clone was picked up a small number of times. CDR3 amino acids: CASSRTGNNSPLHF. DNA for the CDR3: TGTGCCAGCAGCCGAACAGGGAATAATTCACCCCTCCACTTT. V usage is TRBV11-1 and J usage is TRBJ1-6; D is possibly TRBD1 (6 bases). V gave up 5 bases and J gave up 5 bases, with 10 bases separating them. The germline CDR1 and CDR2 sequences are SGHAT and FQDESV (reference sequence). This CDR3 comprises 14 residues. The complete variable domain, with remaining parts taken from reference TRBV11-1 and TRBJ1-6, reads EAEVAQSPRYKITEKSQAVAFWCDPISGHATLYWYRQILGQGPELLVQFQDESVVDDSQLPKDRFSAERLKGVDSTLKIQPAELGDSAMYLCASSRTGNNSPLHFGNGTRLTVT.

The chain uses TRBV7-2 and TRBJ1-2, with D maybe TRBD1 (5 bases). CDR1 is SGHTA and CDR2 is FQGNSA in the germline V gene. This CDR3 spans 16 amino acids. V lost 5 bases and J lost 0, with 16 bases in between. This chain's CDR3 is CASSPRDGMANYGYTF. For the CDR3, the DNA is TGTGCCAGCAGCCCCAGGGATGGAATGGCTAACTATGGCTACACCTTC.